Below, 10 T cell receptor beta chains from the same sample are listed, as sequenced in a study of radiotherapy plus CTLA-4 blockade in lung cancer. Measured with immunoSEQ multiplex PCR; TCRdb has only the in-frame clones, and not every one. Of about 95,000 clones in the sample, about four fifths were seen once. The material sequenced was peripheral blood, taken from a patient treated with radiotherapy plus ipilimumab. The origin of the receptors is a human donor with non-small cell lung cancer who had stable disease on radiotherapy plus ipilimumab.

V gene TRBV5-1 combines with J gene TRBJ2-1, with 12 nucleotides matching TRBD2. CDR1 and CDR2 from the germline V gene are SGHRS and YFSETQ. The ends lost 5 bases at V and 0 bases at J; junction bases unmatched: 3. The CDR3 is 16 residues long. Here the CDR3 reads CASRKTSGSSYNEQFF. The CDR3 DNA reads as TGCGCCAGCAGAAAGACTAGCGGGAGCTCCTACAATGAGCAGTTCTTC.

This chain links TRBV27 with TRBJ1-1, with a tentative D call TRBD1 (5 bases). The ends were cut back, 5 bases at V and 0 bases at J, with 13 bases in the middle. The V gene's germline CDR1 is MNHEY and CDR2 SMNVEV (reference sequence). The CDR3 consists of 15 residues. CDR3 nucleotides: TGTGCCAGCAGTACTCGACAGAATATGAACACTGAAGCTTTCTTT. Encoded protein: CASSTRQNMNTEAFF.

DNA for the CDR3: TGTGCCAGCAGTAGAGACAGGGGGAGCAATCAGCCCCAGCATTTT. Its protein is CASSRDRGSNQPQHF. The chain combines TRBV6-5 with TRBJ1-5; 9 bases map to TRBD1. V lost 5 bases and J lost 1; bases outside the gene matches: 3. Per the germline V gene, CDR1 is MNHEY and CDR2 is SVGAGI. The CDR3 runs 15 residues.

The genes are TRBV30 and TRBJ2-2; D perhaps matches TRBD2 (6 bases). The germline V gene has CDR1 GTSNPN and CDR2 SVGIG (reference sequence). The V gene lost 0 bases and the J gene lost 6 bases, with 14 bases spanning the gap. This CDR3 is 15 amino acids long. The CDR3 coding sequence is TGTGCCTGGAGTGTGAGGGCGGGGTTGGCCGGGGAGCTGTTTTTT. Protein product: CAWSVRAGLAGELFF.

This chain links TRBV28 with TRBJ1-1, with D hard to call. The CDR3 extends over 14 amino acids. Germline values: CDR1 MDHEN, CDR2 SYDVKM. Deletions cut 5 bases from V and 2 bases from J, with 12 bases between. The CDR3 region has the DNA TGTGCCAGCAGTCTCATTGGGGTCAACACTGAAGCTTTCTTT. This translates into CASSLIGVNTEAFF.

V is TRBV6-5 and J is TRBJ1-2; no reliable D call. The CDR3 covers 14 residues. CDR1 MNHEY and CDR2 SVGAGI come from the germline V gene. Trimming cost V 4 bases and J 5 bases, with 14 bases left between them. CDR3 sequence: CASSSADVRYGYTF. CDR3 bases: TGTGCCAGCAGTTCGGCAGATGTGCGGTATGGCTACACCTTC.

The rearrangement links TRBV6-1 to TRBJ2-2; 10 bases are shared with TRBD1. V was clipped by 6 bases and J by 4 bases; unmatched bases: 5. The length of the CDR3 is 15 residues. Germline V gene lookup returns CDR1 MNHNS and CDR2 SASEGT. This CDR3 is CASRPGQGSTGELFF. The CDR3 nucleotides are TGTGCCAGCAGGCCGGGACAGGGGAGCACCGGGGAGCTGTTTTTT.

The V call is TRBV7-2, the J call TRBJ2-5; D remains ambiguous. CDR3 size: 11 residues. The germline V gene encodes CDR1 SGHTA and CDR2 FQGNSA. V was trimmed by 7 bases and J by 5 bases, leaving 8 bases between them. CDR3 DNA: TGTGCCAGCACAAGTTTTGAGACCCAGTACTTC. Protein: CASTSFETQYF.

V is TRBV27 and J is TRBJ1-2; TRBD1 matches at 12 bases. Germline V gene lookup returns CDR1 MNHEY and CDR2 SMNVEV (reference sequence). CDR3 length: 14 residues. V shed 11 bases and J 3 bases; nucleotides not matched to a gene: 7. The CDR3 protein is CAPGTGGVDYGYTF. The CDR3, as DNA: TGTGCCCCCGGGACAGGGGGCGTAGACTATGGCTACACCTTC.

The genes are TRBV29-1 and TRBJ1-2; D call uncertain. Trimming shortened V by 3 bases and J by 8 bases, and 13 bases separated the two germline ends. The CDR3 loop spans 12 amino acids. CDR1 and CDR2 (germline): SQVTM, ANQGSEA. Here the CDR3 DNA reads TGCAGCGTTGACGTAGGGTACGGAGGCTACACCTTC. Encoded protein: CSVDVGYGGYTF.